The T cell receptor beta chain under discussion was sequenced for a study of vaccination and CD4 T cells after COVID-19. Study as a whole: The peptides that stimulated the cells were overlapping spike peptides from SARS-CoV-2, HCoV-NL63, HCoV-OC43 and HCoV-229E.

Trimming shortened V by 0 bases and J by 7 bases, and 10 bases separated the two germline ends. The CDR3 is made up of 13 amino acids. Germline CDR1 SGHDT, CDR2 YYEEEE. The study sequenced cultured CD4+ T cell DNA using the Oncomine TCR Beta short-read assay. Genomic DNA was extracted from cultured CD4+ T cells. TCRdb passed the PCR reads through MiXCR, listing each CDR3 protein once. The sample lists 3,200 or so distinct CDR3 sequences, about a quarter occurring once. This clonotype counts as medium-sized. Its antigen is unidentified. Documented treatment: roughly nine-day PBMC culture with coronavirus spike peptide pools or control peptides (ViraFEST assay). Peptide pool stimulation in ViraFEST expanded antigen-specific T cells, whose TCRs were then sequenced. Positive PCR results dated from March to December 2020, before the US Alpha, Beta and Delta variants.

Sequencing used CD4+ T cells from blood, cultured in vitro, obtained after SARS-CoV-2 vaccination. The source of this sequence is a human donor who had recovered from COVID-19. V usage is TRBV5-6 and J usage is TRBJ1-2; a weak D match, TRBD1 (5 bases). The CDR3 here is CASSLVGGTGYTF. The CDR3 bases are TGTGCCAGCAGCTTGGTCGGGGGTACTGGCTACACCTTC.